This entry lists 18 T cell receptor beta chains sequenced from one sample in a study of cytomegalovirus exposure and HLA in healthy donors. PCR amplification relied on 60 Vbeta primers (plus 13 Jbeta primers). Only in-frame clones appear in the TCRdb table, and some are missing; sequencing was by immunoSEQ multiplex PCR. This table has about 150,000 clones, over 60% appearing once. The sample consisted of PBMCs. Every receptor here comes from a man in his forties in good health and CMV-seropositive.

V usage is TRBV20-1 and J usage is TRBJ2-5; TRBD2 agrees at 7 bases. The CDR3 consists of 11 residues. The V gene's germline CDR1 is DFQATT and CDR2 SNEGSKA (reference sequence). V lost 3 bases to trimming and J lost 14 bases; unmatched junction nucleotides: 9. CDR3 amino acids: CSASLAGLSYF. The CDR3 DNA reads TGCAGTGCTAGTTTAGCGGGCTTATCCTACTTC.

This chain links TRBV19 with TRBJ1-3; 7 bases are a match to TRBD1. The V segment lost 7 bases and the J segment 4 bases; nucleotides outside the gene matches: 7. The CDR3 length is 14 residues. CDR1 is LNHDA and CDR2 is SQIVND in the germline V gene (reference sequence). The CDR3: CASTSVGQGNTIYF. The CDR3 nucleotides read TGTGCCAGTACCTCCGTGGGACAGGGAAACACCATATATTTT.

The chain employs TRBV19 and TRBJ2-5; TRBD2 matches 7 bases. Germline trimming cut 8 bases from V and 5 bases from J; bases unmatched to any gene: 11. CDR1 and CDR2 from the germline V gene are LNHDA and SQIVND (reference sequence). There are 14 residues in the CDR3. This chain's CDR3 is CASGPLSGGETQYF. CDR3 DNA sequence: TGTGCCAGTGGTCCGCTCTCGGGAGGCGAGACCCAGTACTTC.

The genes are TRBV29-1 and TRBJ1-1, with D maybe TRBD1 (6 bases). CDR3 length equals 14 residues. V dropped 5 bases and J dropped 0 bases, with 13 bases sitting between them. The germline V gene has CDR1 SQVTM and CDR2 ANQGSEA. The chain's CDR3 is CSVLRGQVNTEAFF. DNA of the CDR3: TGCAGCGTTTTGAGGGGACAAGTGAACACTGAAGCTTTCTTT.

This clone was observed a few times. This chain uses TRBV5-6 with TRBJ2-6; D perhaps matches TRBD2 (5 bases). The germline CDR1 and CDR2 sequences are SGHDT and YYEEEE. The CDR3 sequence is 18 residues long. The ends were cut back, 2 bases at V and 2 bases at J, with 17 bases in the middle. The CDR3: CASSFAPVLRAGANVLTF. CDR3 bases: TGTGCCAGCAGCTTCGCTCCGGTTCTGAGGGCTGGGGCCAACGTCCTGACTTTC.

CDR3 nucleotides: TGTGCCAGCTCACGCCAGGGAGGGTACGAGCAGTACTTC. This encodes CASSRQGGYEQYF. The chain joins TRBV18 to TRBJ2-7; 7 bases match TRBD2. Trimming at V came to 4 bases and at J to 4 bases, leaving 4 bases not matched to a gene. The V gene's germline CDR1 is KGHSH and CDR2 LQKENI. This CDR3 spans 13 amino acids.

This clone has just one count. This sequence joins TRBV5-5 and TRBJ2-3; 7 bases align to TRBD1. This CDR3 has 16 amino acids. The junction had 9 bases not matched to a gene; V was cut back by 4 bases and J by 1 base. CDR1 and CDR2 from the germline V gene are SGHKS and YYEKEE (reference sequence). CDR3 residues: CASSRETGARTDTQYF. The CDR3 bases are TGTGCCAGCAGCCGTGAAACAGGGGCCCGCACAGATACGCAGTATTTT.

Only a few counts were recorded for this clone. Written as DNA, the CDR3 is TGCAGCGTTGAGACACAGGTTGGGATTAGTGGCTACACCTTC. It encodes CSVETQVGISGYTF. This chain joins TRBV29-1 and TRBJ1-2; TRBD1 is a possible D gene (5 bases). Per germline, CDR1 SQVTM and CDR2 ANQGSEA. V dropped 3 bases and J dropped 7 bases, with 18 bases sitting between them. This CDR3 spans 14 amino acids.

This chain connects TRBV4-1 to TRBJ2-7, with 9 bases lining up with TRBD2. V trimming: 0 bases; J trimming: 3 bases; junction bases outside the gene matches: 6. Germline CDR1 reads MGHRA; CDR2 reads YSYEKL. The CDR3 has 16 amino acids. Here the CDR3 reads CASSQDSSGIFYEQYF. CDR3 bases: TGCGCCAGCAGCCAAGATTCTAGCGGGATTTTCTACGAGCAGTACTTC.

This clone was observed a few times. The chain links TRBV19 to TRBJ2-6; 7 bases align to TRBD1. Looked up from germline, CDR1 is LNHDA and CDR2 is SQIVND (reference sequence). The length of the CDR3 is 18 residues. J was trimmed by 0 bases and V by 4 bases; bases with no gene match: 9. For the CDR3, the DNA is TGTGCCAGTAGTACCGACTGGACAGGCTACTCTGGGGCCAACGTCCTGACTTTC. It codes for CASSTDWTGYSGANVLTF.

In this sample, this clone turned up once. A junction boundary mismatches the germline segment, possibly from a read error. The chain is built from TRBV7-2 and TRBJ2-7; TRBD1 matches 9 bases. CDR1 is SGHTA, CDR2 FQGNSA, per germline. CDR3 length: 13 amino acids. The CDR3 loop is CASSLASGTGTSF. The CDR3 DNA sequence: TGTGCCAGCAGTTTAGCTTCCGGGACAGGGACCTCCTTC.

This chain uses TRBV14 with TRBJ1-1; TRBD1 aligns across 9 bases. V lost 5 bases and J lost 5; bases outside the gene matches: 3. This CDR3 has 13 residues. Germline lookup yields CDR1 SGHDN and CDR2 FVKESK. The CDR3 is CASSTDRGTEAFF. For the CDR3, the DNA is TGTGCCAGCAGCACAGACAGGGGGACTGAAGCTTTCTTT.

In its sample, this clone was seen a few times. The chain employs TRBV7-2 and TRBJ2-7; 9 bases align to TRBD2. The CDR3 has 13 amino acids. In germline, CDR1 is SGHTA, CDR2 FQGNSA. J lost 6 bases, V lost 6 bases, and 6 bases had no gene match. The CDR3 reads CASRPASGTEQYF. The CDR3, as DNA: TGTGCCAGCAGACCAGCTAGCGGGACCGAGCAGTACTTC. Supplemented by reference TRBV7-2 and TRBJ2-7, the full variable domain reads GAGVSQSPSNKVTEKGKDVELRCDPISGHTALYWYRQSLGQGLEFLIYFQGNSAPDKSGLPSDRFSAERTGGSVSTLTIQRTQQEDSAVYLCASRPASGTEQYFGPGTRLTVT.

The chain has TRBV6-6 and TRBJ1-4; 11 bases align to TRBD1. Trimming took 6 bases from V and 7 from J; bases not matched to a gene: 4. Germline CDR1 is MNHNY and CDR2 is SVGAGI (reference sequence). This CDR3 is 14 amino acids long. DNA for the CDR3: TGTGCCAGCAGCCGGGACAGGGGGAGTGAAAAACTGTTTTTT. It is translated as CASSRDRGSEKLFF.

The V and J genes are TRBV6-1 and TRBJ1-1; the match to TRBD1 covers 8 bases. The CDR3 length is 15 residues. Germline V gene sequence: CDR1 MNHNS, CDR2 SASEGT. V gave up 6 bases and J gave up 3 bases; unmatched junction bases: 9. The CDR3 sequence: CASRLQTGGDTEAFF. The CDR3 DNA sequence: TGTGCCAGCAGGCTTCAAACAGGGGGAGACACTGAAGCTTTCTTT.

This clone was counted only a few times. This chain uses TRBV6-1 with TRBJ2-1; 9 nucleotides agree with TRBD1. The V segment lost 5 bases and the J segment 15 bases; nucleotides outside the gene matches: 11. Germline V gene data show CDR1 as MNHNS and CDR2 as SASEGT. The CDR3 consists of 13 residues. CDR3 sequence (DNA): TGTGCCAGCAGTAACAGACAGGGGGGTAAACCGTTCTTC. Translated, it gives CASSNRQGGKPFF.

The genes are TRBV7-9 and TRBJ2-5; the D is unclear. This CDR3 has 12 amino acids. V was clipped by 1 base and J by 7 bases, with 7 bases between them. From germline, CDR1 is SEHNR and CDR2 FQNEAQ (reference sequence). CDR3 bases: TGTGCCAGCAGCTTAGAGGAGAGGACCCAGTACTTC. This codes for CASSLEERTQYF.

About this clone itself: Distinct nucleotide sequences in the sample also encode this CDR3. The genes are TRBV7-8 and TRBJ2-5; perhaps TRBD2 as D (6 bases). This CDR3 is built from 14 residues. V was pared by 6 bases and J by 5 bases, with 16 bases between. Germline-derived CDR1 and CDR2 are SGHVS and FQNEAQ. CDR3 sequence reads: CASRSGRLGETQYF. CDR3 sequence (DNA): TGTGCCAGCAGATCAGGGAGGTTGGGGGAGACCCAGTACTTC.